This T cell receptor beta chain was observed in a study of blood T cell repertoires in COVID-19. Study processing details: Researchers report that nucleated cell counts were estimated from reference gene primer amplification. Sequencing used immunoSEQ multiplex PCR; TCRdb keeps in-frame clones, though not all of them. D and trimming were read from the DNA, whereas the V and J calls and clone size are those reported in that table. Among 50,000 to 70,000 clones listed, around 88% were seen once. The TCR comes from a man in his 60s with acute or convalescent COVID-19. The sequencing input was peripheral blood.

CDR3 sequence (DNA): TGTGCCAGCAGCGCCGACAGGGCAACTAATGAAAAACTGTTTTTT. Protein: CASSADRATNEKLFF. The gene calls are TRBV7-9 and TRBJ1-4; 7 bases are shared with TRBD1. V lost 5 bases, J lost 0 bases, and 3 bases stayed unmatched. Germline CDR1 and CDR2: SEHNR and FQNEAQ (reference sequence). This CDR3 has 15 amino acids.